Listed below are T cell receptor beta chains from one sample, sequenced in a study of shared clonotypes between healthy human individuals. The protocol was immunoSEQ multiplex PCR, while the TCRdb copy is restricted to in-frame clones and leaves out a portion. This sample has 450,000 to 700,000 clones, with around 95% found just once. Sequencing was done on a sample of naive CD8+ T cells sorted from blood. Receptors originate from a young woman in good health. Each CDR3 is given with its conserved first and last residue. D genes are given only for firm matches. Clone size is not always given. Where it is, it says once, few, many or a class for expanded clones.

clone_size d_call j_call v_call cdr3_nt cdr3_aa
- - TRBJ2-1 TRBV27 TGTGCCAGCACCACCTTCGTGAGCACGGGCAATGAGCAGTTCTTC CASTTFVSTGNEQFF
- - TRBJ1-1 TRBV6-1 TGTGCCAGCAGTGATTGGCCGGGAGGTAGCACTGAAGCTTTCTTT CASSDWPGGSTEAFF
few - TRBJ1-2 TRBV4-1 TGCGCCAGCAGCCCACGGGGCACTGGCTACACCTTC CASSPRGTGYTF
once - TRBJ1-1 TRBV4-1 TGCGCCAGCAGCCAAGATTTGCGTGAGTTTTCCTTGAACACTGAAGCTTTCTTT CASSQDLREFSLNTEAFF
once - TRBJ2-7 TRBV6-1 TGTGCCAGCAGGGGACGGACGTACGAGCAGTACTTC CASRGRTYEQYF
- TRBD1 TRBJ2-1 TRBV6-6 TGTGCCAGCAGTTACGGGACAGGGGGCGATGAGCAGTTCTTC CASSYGTGGDEQFF
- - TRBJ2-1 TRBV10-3 TGTGCCATCAGTGAAAAGAGCTCCTACAATGAGCAGTTCTTC CAISEKSSYNEQFF
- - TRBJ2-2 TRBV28 TGTGCCAGCAGTTTAAGGCGGTCGACCGGGGAGCTGTTTTTT CASSLRRSTGELFF
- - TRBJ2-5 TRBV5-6 TGTGCCAGCAGGGGGTATCTGAACCAAGAGACCCAGTACTTC CASRGYLNQETQYF
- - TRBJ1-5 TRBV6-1 TGTGCCAGCAGTGCGGGGGGCGGTCGACAGCCCCAGCATTTT CASSAGGGRQPQHF
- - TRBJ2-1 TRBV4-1 TGCGCCGTCCGGGACCCAGGCGGAGGTGAGCAGTTCTTC CAVRDPGGGEQFF
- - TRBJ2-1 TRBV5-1 TGCGCCAGCAGCTTACCAGCGAGCCCGAGGGGCCCCTACAATGAGCAGTTCTTC CASSLPASPRGPYNEQFF
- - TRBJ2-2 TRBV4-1 TGCGCCAGCAGCCCCCCGGGTAGCGGGGAGCTGTTTTTT CASSPPGSGELFF
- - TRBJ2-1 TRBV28 TGTGCCAGCAAGGGTGGGAGCTCCTACAATGAGCAGTTCTTC CASKGGSSYNEQFF
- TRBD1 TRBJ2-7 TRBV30 TGTGCCTGGAGTCAACCGGGACAGAAAACCTACGAGCAGTACTTC CAWSQPGQKTYEQYF
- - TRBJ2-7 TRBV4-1 TGCGCCAGCAGCCAGGACGGGATCTACGAGCAGTACTTC CASSQDGIYEQYF
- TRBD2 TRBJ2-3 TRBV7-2 TGTGCCAGCAGCTTAGTTCCTAGCGGGTCAGATACGCAGTATTTT CASSLVPSGSDTQYF
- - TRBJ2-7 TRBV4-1 TGCGCCAGCAGCCGGGTCCGGGCCGGGGGCGCGTACGAGCAGTACTTC CASSRVRAGGAYEQYF
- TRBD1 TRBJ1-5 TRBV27 TGTGCCAGCAGTCCTCCCCCAGGGGGCCACAATCAGCCCCAGCATTTT CASSPPPGGHNQPQHF
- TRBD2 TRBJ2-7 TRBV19 TGTGCCAGTAGTCTAGCGGGGACTGCCTACGAGCAGTACTTC CASSLAGTAYEQYF
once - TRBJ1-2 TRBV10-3 TGTGCCATGAGAACCGGTTTTGGCAGCGCTTCCTCGGGGGGCTACACCTTC CAMRTGFGSASSGGYTF
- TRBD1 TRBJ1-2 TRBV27 TGTGCCAGCAGTTCCCCCCGGGACAGCTATGGCTACACCTTC CASSSPRDSYGYTF
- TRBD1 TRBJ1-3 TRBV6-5 TGTGCCAGCAGACAGGGGGCTTCTGGAAACACCATATATTTT CASRQGASGNTIYF
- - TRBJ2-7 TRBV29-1 TGCAGCGTTCCTATAACCGAGAGCTCCTACGAGCAGTACTTC CSVPITESSYEQYF
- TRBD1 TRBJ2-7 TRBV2 TGTGCCAGCAGTGAAACGATCGGGACAGGGGATGAACAGTACTTC CASSETIGTGDEQYF
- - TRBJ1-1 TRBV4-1 TGCGCCAGCAGCCAGGGGTTTCGCTACACTGAAGCTTTCTTT CASSQGFRYTEAFF
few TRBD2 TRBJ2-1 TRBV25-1 TGTGCCAGCAGTGAACTAGCGGGAGGTGAGCAGTTCTTC CASSELAGGEQFF
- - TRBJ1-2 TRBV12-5 TGTGCTAGTGGTTTCCCCCCGCCCTATGGCTACACCTTC CASGFPPPYGYTF
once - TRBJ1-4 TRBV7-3 TGTGCCAGCAGCTTAAAACAGTTTAGTGAAAAACTGTTTTTT CASSLKQFSEKLFF
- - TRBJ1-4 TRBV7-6 TGTGCCAGCAGCTCAGAGGACAGAGCCTTTGCAACTAATGAAAAACTGTTTTTT CASSSEDRAFATNEKLFF
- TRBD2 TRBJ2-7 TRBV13 TGTGCCAGCAGCTCCAAAGGGACTAGCGGCTCCTACGAGCAGTACTTC CASSSKGTSGSYEQYF
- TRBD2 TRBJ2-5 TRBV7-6 TGTGCCAGCAGCTTGGAACCATTGGGACTAAAAGAGACCCAGTACTTC CASSLEPLGLKETQYF
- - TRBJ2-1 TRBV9 TGTGCCAGCAGCGCCGCCCCAGGGTCCTACAATGAGCAGTTCTTC CASSAAPGSYNEQFF
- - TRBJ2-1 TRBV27 TGTGCCAGCAGCCTCTCTCAGGGTACCGTCTTCTACAATGAGCAGTTCTTC CASSLSQGTVFYNEQFF
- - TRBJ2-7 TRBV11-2 TGTGCCAGCAGCTTAGAGGGAATTGAGCAGTACTTC CASSLEGIEQYF
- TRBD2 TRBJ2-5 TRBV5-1 TGCGCCAGCGGGACTAGCGGGAGTTTCGGAGAGACCCAGTACTTC CASGTSGSFGETQYF
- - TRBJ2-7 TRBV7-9 TGTGCCAGCACCCCGGACCTAGATTTTAACCAGCAGTACTTC CASTPDLDFNQQYF
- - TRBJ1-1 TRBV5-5 TGTGCCAGCAGCCCGGGACCGCGTTCCCCCCAAACTGAAGCTTTCTTT CASSPGPRSPQTEAFF